These 4 T cell receptor beta chains were sequenced from one sample in a study of OX40 agonist ivuxolimab in advanced cancers. Clones were read by immunoSEQ multiplex PCR, and TCRdb kept only the in-frame ones, dropping some. The repertoire holds roughly 76,000 clones, with roughly 86% as singletons. The specimen comprised CD4+ or CD8+ T cells sorted from blood, sampled in a trial of the OX40 agonist ivuxolimab. These receptors originate from an adult with an advanced solid tumor such as melanoma, head and neck, liver or kidney cancer.

In this sample, this clone turned up once. This chain uses TRBV5-4 with TRBJ2-3, with D possibly being TRBD2 (5 bases). CDR1 is SGHNT, CDR2 YYREEE, per germline (reference sequence). Trimming took 0 bases from V and 5 from J, leaving 7 bases between them. The CDR3 has 13 amino acids. The CDR3 sequence: CASSLEREDTQYF. The CDR3 coding sequence is TGTGCCAGCAGCTTGGAACGGGAAGATACGCAGTATTTT.

V is TRBV7-9 and J is TRBJ2-3; 11 positions agree with TRBD2. The CDR3 sequence is 19 residues long. V was clipped by 3 bases and J by 4 bases; unmatched bases: 15. CDR1 is SEHNR and CDR2 is FQNEAQ in the germline V gene (reference sequence). The CDR3 region has the DNA TGTGCCAGCAGCTTCCCAGCCCTAATAGCGGGAGGGCCCCCAGATACGCAGTATTTT. This sequence encodes CASSFPALIAGGPPDTQYF.

This chain connects TRBV7-6 to TRBJ2-7, with D perhaps TRBD2 (7 bases). Trimming left V 5 bases short and J 4 bases short, with 18 bases between. Germline V gene lookup returns CDR1 SGHVS and CDR2 FNYEAQ. The CDR3 has 15 amino acids. The chain's CDR3 is CASSPTSWGQYEQYF. The CDR3 bases are TGTGCCAGCAGCCCGACTAGCTGGGGACAATACGAGCAGTACTTC.

The chain recombines TRBV6-5 with TRBJ1-1; D gene uncertain. The germline CDR1 and CDR2 sequences are MNHEY and SVGAGI. Trimming pared 5 bases from V and 10 bases from J, leaving 23 bases between. The CDR3 sequence is 15 residues long. The CDR3 reads CASSPTSRRVSGAFF. CDR3 coding DNA: TGTGCCAGCAGTCCCACCTCACGAAGGGTTTCGGGAGCTTTCTTT.